Shown below are 18 T cell receptor beta chains from a single sample sequenced in a study of CD8+ T cells in alopecia areata. cDNA reverse transcribed from extracted RNA served as the sequencing template. TCRdb's table, derived via immunoSEQ multiplex PCR, lists solely in-frame clones and lacks some. Sampling found roughly 260,000 clones, none seen once. After pooling, cutaneous lymph node cells were sorted with CD4, CD8alpha, NKG2D, NKG2ACE and other markers. The sequenced sample was CD4+ T cells sorted from a lymph node. The receptors come from a C3H/HeJ mouse with alopecia areata. MHC haplotype here: H2-k.

This clone was seen a few times. Gene names are the mouse ones. The read is 4 residues too short to cover the CDR3 end, so that end is filled in from the germline J gene. The J gene is TRBJ2-3, the V gene TRBV19; perhaps TRBD2 as D (6 bases). V was pared by 2 bases and J by 0 bases, with 13 bases between. CDR1 FNHDT and CDR2 SITEND come from the germline V gene (reference sequence). CDR3 size: 16 residues. The CDR3 bases that were read are TGTGCCAGCAGTATCTCGGCAGGGACTAGTGCAGAA. The encoded protein is CASSISAGTSAE. Given in full, the CDR3 is CASSISAGTSAETLYF.

Ten or more counts support this clone. Gene names refer to mouse genes. Coverage ceases 4 residues before the CDR3 finishes, and the germline J gene fills in the end. Other nucleotide sequences from this sample produce the same CDR3. The V and J genes are TRBV17 and TRBJ2-3, with 10 nucleotides matching TRBD2. Germline CDR1 and CDR2: MNHDT and YYDKIL. The CDR3 has 16 residues. Trimming cost V 0 bases and J 3 bases; bases outside gene matches: 3. The DNA read from the CDR3 is TGTGCTAGCAGTAGAGATCCCTGGGGGGGCGCAGAA. Its protein product is CASSRDPWGGAE. The full CDR3 reads CASSRDPWGGAETLYF.

Concerning this clone: Mouse germline and gene names are used. The DNA ends 3 residues before the CDR3 does, and the rest of the CDR3 is filled in from the germline J gene. The sample carries other DNA sequences with the same CDR3. This chain connects TRBV13-1 to TRBJ1-6; D may be TRBD1 (6 bases). TRBJ1-6 is an open reading frame whose function is uncertain. The CDR3 extends over 15 amino acids. V dropped 0 bases and J dropped 4 bases, with 8 bases sitting between them. Germline values: CDR1 NSHNY, CDR2 SYGAGN. This chain's CDR3 is CASSDAQGYNSPLYF. Partial CDR3 DNA: TGTGCCAGCAGTGATGCCCAGGGGTATAATTCGCCC.

There are a few counts of this clone. Germline and genes: mouse. The CDR3 end lies 4 residues beyond the end of the read and is filled in from the germline J gene. The chain links TRBV31 to TRBJ2-5, with D possibly matching TRBD1 (6 bases). The CDR3 covers 14 residues. CDR1 and CDR2 (germline): GKSSPN, SITVG. V lost 4 bases, J lost 0 bases, and 11 bases lay in between. This chain's CDR3 is CAWTLQGNQDTQYF. The covered CDR3 bases are TGTGCCTGGACCCTTCAGGGGAACCAAGAC.

As regards this clone: Gene labels here are mouse ones. The read gets to within 4 residues of the CDR3 end, and the germline J gene fills in the rest. V is TRBV1 and J is TRBJ2-5, with 12 nucleotides matching TRBD2. CDR3 length: 18 residues. Germline V gives CDR1 NSQYPW, CDR2 LRSPGD (reference sequence). V shed 1 base, J shed 2 bases, and the junction held 7 bases outside the gene matches. The part of the CDR3 DNA that was read is TGCACCTGCAGTGCAGTTTCTTGGACTGGGGGGGGCCAAGAC. This codes for CTCSAVSWTGGGQD. Given in full, the CDR3 is CTCSAVSWTGGGQDTQYF.

The table lists this clone with a few counts. Gene names and germline match the mouse. The read gets to within 4 residues of the CDR3 end, and the germline J gene fills in the rest. The sample contains more than one DNA sequence encoding this CDR3. This chain uses TRBV19 with TRBJ2-7; 8 bases agree with TRBD2. The germline V gene encodes CDR1 FNHDT and CDR2 SITEND (reference sequence). There are 13 residues in the CDR3. The CDR3 is CASSILGGYEQYF. CDR3 bases read: TGTGCCAGCAGTATCCTGGGGGGTTAT. The full variable domain, in which reference TRBV19 and TRBJ2-7 provide the parts outside the CDR3, is GGIITQTPKFLIGQEGQKLTLKCQQNFNHDTMYWYRQDSGKGLRLIYYSITENDLQKGDLSEGYDASREKKSSFSLTVTSAQKNEMAVFLCASSILGGYEQYFGPGTRLTVL.

This clone was seen repeatedly, ten times or more. Mouse names are used for the genes. The read gets to within 4 residues of the CDR3 end, and the germline J gene fills in the rest. This same CDR3 is encoded by further DNA sequences in the sample. The rearrangement uses TRBV5 and TRBJ2-3; perhaps TRBD1 as D (5 bases). CDR3 size: 13 residues. V lost 1 base and J lost 3, with 5 bases in between. CDR1 and CDR2 (germline): LGHNA, YNLKQL (reference sequence). The CDR3 region is CASSQGTAETLYF. The DNA read from the CDR3 is TGTGCCAGCAGCCAAGGGACAGCAGAA.

This clone showed up just a few times. Gene names follow the mouse nomenclature. Other DNA variants within this sample encode the same CDR3. Partial CDR3 DNA: TGTGCCAGCAGCGGGACAGGGGGGAACACCGGG. Translation: CASSGTGGNTG. The whole CDR3 reads CASSGTGGNTGQLYF. The chain is built from TRBV13-1 and TRBJ2-2; 11 bases match TRBD1. The DNA ends 4 residues before the CDR3 does, and the rest of the CDR3 is filled in from the germline J gene. V lost 5 bases, J lost 2 bases, and 2 bases stayed unmatched. This CDR3 is 15 amino acids long. Germline-derived CDR1 and CDR2 are NSHNY and SYGAGN.

As to this clone: All gene names here are mouse names. The CDR3 is cut off 4 residues early in the read; its end comes from the germline J gene. The rearrangement uses TRBV3 and TRBJ2-5; 11 nucleotides match TRBD2. The CDR3 length is 16 residues. Trimming at V came to 3 bases and at J to 2 bases, leaving 4 bases not matched to a gene. Germline V lookup: CDR1 SNHLY, CDR2 FYNGKV (reference sequence). CDR3: CASSFDWGGGQDTQYF. The CDR3 DNA, read in part, is TGTGCCAGCAGCTTTGACTGGGGGGGAGGCCAAGAC.

As concerns this clone: Mouse germline and gene names are used. The read ends 4 residues early relative to the CDR3; the germline J gene fills the gap. The genes are TRBV19 and TRBJ2-7; tentatively, D is TRBD1 (6 bases). The CDR3 covers 13 residues. Germline V gives CDR1 FNHDT, CDR2 SITEND (reference sequence). The chain's CDR3 is CASSIVQGDEQYF. The DNA read from the CDR3 is TGTGCCAGCAGTATAGTACAGGGCGAT.

A remark on this clone: Gene names follow the mouse nomenclature. The CDR3 extends 4 residues past the end of the read, so its final part is completed from the germline J gene. This chain uses TRBV1 with TRBJ2-3; 8 bases are shared with TRBD1. Germline CDR1 NSQYPW, CDR2 LRSPGD (reference sequence). V lost 3 bases to trimming and J lost 2 bases; unmatched junction nucleotides: 4. This CDR3 comprises 15 residues. The CDR3 spells CTCSARTGNAETLYF. CDR3 bases read: TGCACCTGCAGTGCCCGGACAGGGAATGCAGAA.

Comment on this clone: The genes are named according to mouse. The CDR3 end falls 3 residues outside the read, so it is completed with the germline J gene. The rearrangement uses TRBV13-3 and TRBJ1-6, with unresolved D. TRBJ1-6 is identified as an open reading frame with a role that is uncertain. The CDR3 is made up of 13 amino acids. The germline V and J ends were trimmed by 0 bases and 7 bases, with 5 bases remaining between them. The germline gives CDR1 NNHDY, CDR2 SYVADS. This chain's CDR3 is CASSDDRNSPLYF. CDR3 bases read: TGTGCCAGCAGTGATGACAGAAATTCGCCC.

Only a few counts were recorded for this clone. Germline and genes here are mouse. The CDR3 extends 4 residues past the end of the read, so its final part is completed from the germline J gene. Other DNA sequences in the sample encode the same CDR3. The chain has TRBV31 and TRBJ1-2; 7 nucleotides line up with TRBD1. The germline V gene encodes CDR1 GKSSPN and CDR2 SITVG. CDR3 length: 13 amino acids. Losses at the gene ends were 1 base for V and 2 bases for J; bases not matched to a gene: 1. Partial CDR3 DNA: TGTGCCTGGAGTCGGGGACAGAACTCC. It encodes CAWSRGQNS. The complete CDR3 reads CAWSRGQNSDYTF.

On this clone: Gene names are the mouse ones. The sequence runs out 4 residues before the end of the CDR3; the remainder is reconstructed from the germline J gene. The chain carries TRBV13-1 and TRBJ2-4; D is possibly TRBD1 (5 bases). CDR1 is NSHNY and CDR2 is SYGAGN in the germline V gene. V gave up 3 bases and J gave up 1 base, with 9 bases separating them. The CDR3 has 14 residues. The CDR3 DNA, read in part, is TGTGCCAGCAGTGGACAGCGGGGTCAAAAC. Its protein product is CASSGQRGQN. The whole CDR3 is CASSGQRGQNTLYF.

With respect to this clone: All gene names here are mouse names. Read coverage stops 4 residues before the CDR3 terminus; the germline J gene supplies the remainder. The chain is built from TRBV1 and TRBJ1-2; TRBD1 matches at 8 bases. The germline gives CDR1 NSQYPW, CDR2 LRSPGD (reference sequence). There are 12 residues in the CDR3. The CDR3 DNA, read in part, is TGCACCTGCAGACCAGGGGGCCGC. Residues: CTCRPGGR. The full CDR3 sequence reads CTCRPGGRDYTF.

A word on this clone: Gene labels here are mouse ones. The CDR3 is cut off 4 residues early in the read; its end comes from the germline J gene. The gene calls are TRBV31 and TRBJ1-2, with D possibly being TRBD1 (6 bases). Trimming cost V 0 bases and J 0 bases, with 11 bases left between them. This CDR3 is 15 amino acids long. Germline-derived CDR1 and CDR2 are GKSSPN and SITVG. The CDR3 spells CAWSLDGTTNSDYTF. Incomplete CDR3 DNA: TGTGCCTGGAGTCTAGATGGGACAACAAACTCC.

The table lists this clone with a few counts. The germline and genes are mouse ones. The covered CDR3 bases are TGTGCCAGCAGTCGTTGGACAAAAAACACA. Its protein product is CASSRWTKNT. The complete CDR3 reads CASSRWTKNTEVFF. The chain combines TRBV13-1 with TRBJ1-1; a weak D match, TRBD1 (5 bases). The CDR3 end falls 4 residues outside the read, so it is completed with the germline J gene. The ends were cut back, 4 bases at V and 1 base at J, with 11 bases in the middle. Germline CDR1 and CDR2: NSHNY and SYGAGN. The CDR3 is 14 residues long.

Regarding this clone: Genes and germline come from the mouse. The read gets to within 4 residues of the CDR3 end, and the germline J gene fills in the rest. The chain couples TRBV13-3 to TRBJ1-1; 8 nucleotides line up with TRBD1. Looked up from germline, CDR1 is NNHDY and CDR2 is SYVADS. The CDR3 is made up of 12 amino acids. CDR3 DNA (partial): TGTGCCAGCAGGGACAGGGAGGCA. Translated: CASRDREA. In full, the CDR3 is CASRDREAEVFF.